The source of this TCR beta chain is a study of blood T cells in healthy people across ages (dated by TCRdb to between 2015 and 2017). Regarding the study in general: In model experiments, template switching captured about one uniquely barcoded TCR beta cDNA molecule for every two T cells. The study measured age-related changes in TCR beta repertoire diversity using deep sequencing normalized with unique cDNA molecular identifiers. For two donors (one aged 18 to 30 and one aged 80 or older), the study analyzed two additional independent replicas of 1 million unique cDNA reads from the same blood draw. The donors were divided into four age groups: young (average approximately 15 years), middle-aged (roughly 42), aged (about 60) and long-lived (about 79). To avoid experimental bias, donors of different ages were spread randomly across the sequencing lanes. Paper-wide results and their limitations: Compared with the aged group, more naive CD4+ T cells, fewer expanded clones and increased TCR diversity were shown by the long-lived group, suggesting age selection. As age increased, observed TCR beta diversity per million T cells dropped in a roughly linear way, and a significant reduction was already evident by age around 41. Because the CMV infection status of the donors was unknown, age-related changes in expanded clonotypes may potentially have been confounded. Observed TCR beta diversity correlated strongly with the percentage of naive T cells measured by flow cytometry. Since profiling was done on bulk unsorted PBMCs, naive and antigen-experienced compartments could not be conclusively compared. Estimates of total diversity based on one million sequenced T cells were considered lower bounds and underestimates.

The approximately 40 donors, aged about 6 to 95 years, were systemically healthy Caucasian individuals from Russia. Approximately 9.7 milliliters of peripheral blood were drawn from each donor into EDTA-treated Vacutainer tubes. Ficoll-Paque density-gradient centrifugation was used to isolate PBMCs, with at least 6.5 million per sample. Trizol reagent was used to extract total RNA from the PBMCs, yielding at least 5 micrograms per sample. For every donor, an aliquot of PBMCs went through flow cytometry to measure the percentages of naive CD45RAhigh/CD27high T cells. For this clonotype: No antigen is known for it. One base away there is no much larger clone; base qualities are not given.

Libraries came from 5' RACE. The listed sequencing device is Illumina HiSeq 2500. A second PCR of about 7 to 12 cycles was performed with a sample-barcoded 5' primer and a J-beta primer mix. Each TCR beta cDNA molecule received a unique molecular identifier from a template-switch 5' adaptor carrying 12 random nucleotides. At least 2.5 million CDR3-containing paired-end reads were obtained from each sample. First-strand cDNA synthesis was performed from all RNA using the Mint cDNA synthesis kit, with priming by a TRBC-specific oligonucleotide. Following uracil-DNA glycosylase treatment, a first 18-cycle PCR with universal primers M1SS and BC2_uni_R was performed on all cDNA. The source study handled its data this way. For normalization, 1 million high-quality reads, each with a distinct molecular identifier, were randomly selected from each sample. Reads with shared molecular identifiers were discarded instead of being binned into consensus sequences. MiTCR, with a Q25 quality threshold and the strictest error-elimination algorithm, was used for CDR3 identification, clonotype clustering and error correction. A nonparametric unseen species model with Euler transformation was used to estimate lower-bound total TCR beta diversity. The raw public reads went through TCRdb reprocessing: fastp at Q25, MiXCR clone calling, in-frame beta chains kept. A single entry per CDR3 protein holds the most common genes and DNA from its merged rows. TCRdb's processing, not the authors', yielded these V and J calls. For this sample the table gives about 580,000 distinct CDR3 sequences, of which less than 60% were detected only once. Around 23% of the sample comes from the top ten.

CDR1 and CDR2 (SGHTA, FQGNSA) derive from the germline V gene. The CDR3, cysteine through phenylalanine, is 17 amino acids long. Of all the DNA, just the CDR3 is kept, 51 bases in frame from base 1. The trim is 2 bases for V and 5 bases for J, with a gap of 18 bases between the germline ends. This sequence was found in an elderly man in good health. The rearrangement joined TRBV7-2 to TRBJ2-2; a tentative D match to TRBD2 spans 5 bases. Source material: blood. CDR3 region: CASSLRTNSALTGELFF. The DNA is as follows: TGTGCCAGCAGCTTAAGAACAAATAGCGCGCTTACCGGGGAGCTGTTTTTT. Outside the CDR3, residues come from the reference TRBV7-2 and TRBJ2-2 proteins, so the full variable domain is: GAGVSQSPSNKVTEKGKDVELRCDPISGHTALYWYRQSLGQGLEFLIYFQGNSAPDKSGLPSDRFSAERTGGSVSTLTIQRTQQEDSAVYLCASSLRTNSALTGELFFGEGSRLTVL.